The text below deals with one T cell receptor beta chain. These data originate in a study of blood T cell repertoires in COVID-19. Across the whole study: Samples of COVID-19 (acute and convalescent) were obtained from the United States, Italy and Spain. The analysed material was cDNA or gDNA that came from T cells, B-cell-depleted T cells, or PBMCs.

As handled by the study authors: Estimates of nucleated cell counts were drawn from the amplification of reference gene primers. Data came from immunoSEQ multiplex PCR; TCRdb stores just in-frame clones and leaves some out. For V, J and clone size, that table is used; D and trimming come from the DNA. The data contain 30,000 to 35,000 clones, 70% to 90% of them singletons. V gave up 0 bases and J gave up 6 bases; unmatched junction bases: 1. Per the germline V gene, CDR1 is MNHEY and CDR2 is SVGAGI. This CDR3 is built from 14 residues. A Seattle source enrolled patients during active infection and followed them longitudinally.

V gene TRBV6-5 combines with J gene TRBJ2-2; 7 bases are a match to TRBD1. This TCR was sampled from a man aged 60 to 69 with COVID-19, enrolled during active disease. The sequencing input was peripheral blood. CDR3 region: CASSYSRGSGELFF. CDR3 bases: TGTGCCAGCAGTTACTCCAGGGGGTCCGGGGAGCTGTTTTTT.